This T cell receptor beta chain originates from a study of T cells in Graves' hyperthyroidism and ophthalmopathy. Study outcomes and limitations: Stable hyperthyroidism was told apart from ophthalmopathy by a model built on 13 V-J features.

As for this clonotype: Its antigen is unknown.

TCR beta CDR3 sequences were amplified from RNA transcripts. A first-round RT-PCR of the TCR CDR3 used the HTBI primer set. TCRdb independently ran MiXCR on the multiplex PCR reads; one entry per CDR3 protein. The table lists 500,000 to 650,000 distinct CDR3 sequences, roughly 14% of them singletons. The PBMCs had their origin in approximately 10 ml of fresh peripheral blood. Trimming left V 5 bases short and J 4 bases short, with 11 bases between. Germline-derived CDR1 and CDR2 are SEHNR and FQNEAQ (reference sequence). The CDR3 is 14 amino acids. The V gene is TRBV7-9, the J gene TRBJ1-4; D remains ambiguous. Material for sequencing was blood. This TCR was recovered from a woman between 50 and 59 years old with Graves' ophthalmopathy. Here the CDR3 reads CASSEDWDNEKLFF. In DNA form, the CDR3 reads TGTGCCAGCAGCGAGGATTGGGATAATGAAAAACTGTTTTTT.